The next 11 T cell receptor beta chains were all read from a single sample in a study of tissue T cells after allogeneic stem cell transplantation. TCRdb's copy holds only in-frame clones and misses some; the assay was immunoSEQ multiplex PCR. The table includes approximately 22,000 clones, about two thirds detected once. The specimen was spleen. These receptors all come from a female BALB/c mouse in good health. The strain bears MHC haplotype H2-d.

Concerning this clone: The gene names here belong to mouse. The DNA ends 1 residue before the CDR3 does, and the rest of the CDR3 is filled in from the germline J gene. The chain uses TRBV3 and TRBJ2-4, with 7 bases fitting TRBD1. Germline lookup yields CDR1 SNHLY and CDR2 FYNGKV (reference sequence). The CDR3 is 11 residues long. V was clipped by 8 bases and J by 7 bases; unmatched bases: 3. The CDR3 DNA, read in part, is TGTGCCAGCGCAACAGGGGACACCTTGTAC. Residues: CASATGDTLY. The whole CDR3 reads CASATGDTLYF.

As for this clone: The listed genes are named as in mouse. The read terminates 1 residue ahead of where the CDR3 ends, so the germline J gene completes it. The chain uses TRBV13-2 and TRBJ1-4; 9 nucleotides align to TRBD1. The CDR3 totals 15 residues. CDR1 NNHNN and CDR2 SYGAGS come from the germline V gene (reference sequence). The junction had 4 bases not matched to a gene; V was cut back by 4 bases and J by 3 bases. The CDR3 sequence: CASGPGTGTNERLFF. CDR3 DNA (partial): TGTGCCAGCGGTCCCGGGACAGGGACCAACGAAAGATTATTT.

About this clone itself: Genes and germline are mouse. The CDR3 end is not reached by the read, which stops 1 residue before it; the germline J gene fills it in. The chain has TRBV29 and TRBJ1-6; D remains ambiguous. TRBJ1-6 is recorded as an ORF, its role being uncertain. Trimming shortened V by 4 bases and J by 6 bases, and 7 bases separated the two germline ends. The germline V gene has CDR1 MSHET and CDR2 SYDVDS. The CDR3 extends over 13 amino acids. The CDR3 here is CASSSGVNSPLYF. The CDR3 DNA, read in part, is TGTGCTAGCAGTTCCGGGGTTAATTCGCCCCTCTAC.

As concerns this clone: The genes are named according to mouse. The sequence runs out 1 residue before the end of the CDR3; the remainder is reconstructed from the germline J gene. The V gene is TRBV13-2, the J gene TRBJ2-7; 9 bases align to TRBD1. This CDR3 has 14 amino acids. The V gene end was trimmed by 0 bases and the J gene end by 5 bases; junction bases not matched to a gene: 3. Germline V gene sequence: CDR1 NNHNN, CDR2 SYGAGS (reference sequence). CDR3 bases read: TGTGCCAGCGGTGATGCAACAGGGGGCGATGAACAGTAC. Amino acids: CASGDATGGDEQY. The entire CDR3 sequence reads CASGDATGGDEQYF.

Notes on this clone: The germline and genes are mouse ones. The read comes to an end 1 residue before the CDR3 does, leaving the germline J gene to fill in the end. The rearrangement joins TRBV5 to TRBJ2-7, with TRBD1 identical over 7 bases. Germline V lookup: CDR1 LGHNA, CDR2 YNLKQL (reference sequence). The CDR3 has 14 residues. V trimming: 4 bases; J trimming: 2 bases; junction bases outside the gene matches: 5. The CDR3 here is CASSLRDSTYEQYF. The DNA read from the CDR3 is TGTGCCAGCAGCCTCCGGGACAGTACCTATGAACAGTAC.

Of note for this clone: Any gene name here is a mouse gene name. Read coverage stops 1 residue before the CDR3 terminus; the germline J gene supplies the remainder. The chain combines TRBV3 with TRBJ2-7; 11 bases are a match to TRBD2. Germline V lookup: CDR1 SNHLY, CDR2 FYNGKV (reference sequence). The J segment lost 0 bases and the V segment lost 1 base, leaving 5 bases of the junction unmatched. The CDR3 runs to 17 residues. This chain's CDR3 is CASSLETGGGSSYEQYF. Partial CDR3 DNA: TGTGCCAGCAGCTTAGAGACTGGGGGGGGGAGCTCCTATGAACAGTAC.

Of note for this clone: The gene names here belong to mouse. The read is 1 residue too short to cover the CDR3 end, so that end is filled in from the germline J gene. The chain combines TRBV13-3 with TRBJ2-1; 10 nucleotides line up with TRBD2. This CDR3 has 16 amino acids. Germline values: CDR1 NNHDY, CDR2 SYVADS. The V segment lost 0 bases and the J segment 2 bases; nucleotides outside the gene matches: 2. Partial CDR3 DNA: TGTGCCAGCAGTGATGCGGGGACTGGGGACTATGCTGAGCAGTTC. Translated: CASSDAGTGDYAEQF. The full CDR3 sequence reads CASSDAGTGDYAEQFF.

This clone was detected once. The gene names here belong to mouse. The covered CDR3 bases are TGTGGTGCTAACAGGGATAACCAAGACACCCAGTAC. Its translation is CGANRDNQDTQY. In full, the CDR3 is CGANRDNQDTQYF. The genes are TRBV20 and TRBJ2-5, with a tentative D call TRBD1 (6 bases). The read ends 1 residue before the CDR3 terminus; that terminus is restored from the germline J gene. The CDR3 loop spans 13 amino acids. The germline V gene encodes CDR1 GFQATS and CDR2 STVNSAI. V was clipped by 4 bases and J by 0 bases, with 8 bases between them.

This clone was detected a few times. Mouse names are used for the genes. Read coverage stops 1 residue before the CDR3 terminus; the germline J gene supplies the remainder. The chain has TRBV4 and TRBJ1-5; 10 bases align to TRBD1. CDR1 is LGHDT, CDR2 YNNKQL, per germline (reference sequence). The CDR3 has 13 residues. The V and J ends lost 4 bases and 7 bases, in that order; junction bases with no gene match: 1. This chain's CDR3 is CASSSGQGQAPLF. The DNA read from the CDR3 is TGTGCCAGCAGCTCGGGACAGGGGCAGGCTCCGCTT.

The table lists this clone with a few counts. Each gene name is a mouse one. The chain's CDR3 is CAWSLRGRGNSDYTF. CDR3 bases read: TGTGCCTGGAGTCTCAGGGGGCGGGGAAACTCCGACTACACC. This chain uses TRBV31 with TRBJ1-2, with TRBD1 matching 8 bases. The read terminates 1 residue ahead of where the CDR3 ends, so the germline J gene completes it. Germline V lookup: CDR1 GKSSPN, CDR2 SITVG. The junction had 4 bases not matched to a gene; V was cut back by 0 bases and J by 1 base. CDR3 length: 15 amino acids.

About this clone itself: Gene names denote mouse genes. The read terminates 1 residue before the CDR3 end, so the remaining end is supplied by the germline J gene. The same CDR3 arises from other DNA sequences in this sample as well. The chain uses TRBV20 and TRBJ1-1, with D perhaps matching TRBD1 (6 bases). The germline V and J ends were trimmed by 2 bases and 0 bases, with 7 bases remaining between them. The CDR3 length is 13 residues. Germline V gene sequence: CDR1 GFQATS, CDR2 STVNSAI. CDR3 in amino acids: CGARRGANTEVFF. CDR3 DNA, as far as it was read: TGTGGTGCTAGGAGGGGGGCAAACACAGAAGTCTTC. Drawing the rest from reference TRBV20 and TRBJ1-1, the complete variable domain is GALVYQYPRRTICKSGTSMRMECQAVGFQATSVAWYRQSPQKTFELIALSTVNSAIKYEQNFTQEKFPISHPNLSFSSMTVLNAYLEDRGLYLCGARRGANTEVFFGKGTRLTVV.